This T cell receptor (beta chain) was documented in a study of cytomegalovirus exposure and HLA in healthy donors. Study observations and caveats: The classifier reportedly diagnosed cytomegalovirus status with high sensitivity and specificity. Some TCR beta chains (about 170 of them) were listed as cytomegalovirus-associated. Previously analyzed data showed that most TCR beta V segments were productive at a frequency of about 87% or about 30%.

In regard to this clone: Its specificity is unknown.

60 Vbeta and 13 Jbeta primers were used in PCR. TCRdb's copy holds only in-frame clones and misses some; the assay was immunoSEQ multiplex PCR. The sample records over 150,000 clones, roughly two thirds being singletons. V lost 3 bases, J lost 7 bases, and 12 bases lay in between. Per germline, CDR1 MNHEY and CDR2 SMNVEV (reference sequence). This CDR3 comprises 13 residues. The rearrangement joins TRBV27 to TRBJ1-2; a possible D gene is TRBD1 (5 bases). This clonotype originated in a woman younger than 35 in good health and CMV-seropositive. What was sequenced was PBMCs. The CDR3 DNA is TGTGCCAGCAGTTTTAAGGGACTATCTGGCTACACCTTC. Protein: CASSFKGLSGYTF.